The next 11 T cell receptor beta chains were all read from a single sample in a study of T cells after yellow fever vaccination. TCRdb re-derived calls from the 5' RACE reads in MiXCR, one entry per CDR3 protein. The sample has about 96,000 distinct CDR3 sequences, roughly 8.2% seen once. The sample consisted of CD8+ T cells not binding an NS4B(214-222) dextramer, sorted from PBMCs, taken roughly 15 days after the first yellow fever vaccination. Receptors originate from a man aged 18 to 29 who received the YFV17D yellow fever vaccine.

The chain recombines TRBV4-1 with TRBJ2-5; D not certain. Germline CDR1 and CDR2: MGHRA and YSYEKL. The CDR3 totals 13 residues. V lost 4 bases and J 1 base, leaving 7 bases between the germline ends. CDR3 amino acids: CASSLYPQETQYF. The CDR3 DNA is TGCGCCAGCAGCCTATACCCCCAAGAGACCCAGTACTTC.

The V gene is TRBV7-9, the J gene TRBJ1-1; D possibly corresponds to TRBD1 (6 bases). The CDR3 has 17 amino acids. The germline CDR1 and CDR2 sequences are SEHNR and FQNEAQ (reference sequence). The V gene lost 1 base and the J gene lost 2 bases, with 17 bases spanning the gap. The CDR3 DNA sequence: TGTGCCAGCAGCTTAGGTTTTGAGGGGGACCCCAACACTGAAGCTTTCTTT. Its translation: CASSLGFEGDPNTEAFF.

This clonotype was detected many times. The rearrangement uses TRBV29-1 and TRBJ2-1; D ambiguous. The CDR3 totals 13 residues. V shed 4 bases and J shed 5 bases, with 12 bases lying between them. CDR1 is SQVTM, CDR2 ANQGSEA, per germline. CDR3 sequence: CSVVTPIDNEQFF. The CDR3 DNA reads as TGCAGCGTTGTCACCCCTATAGACAATGAGCAGTTCTTC.

V usage is TRBV15 and J usage is TRBJ2-3; 9 bases fit TRBD2. The CDR3 length is 15 residues. J gave up 3 bases and V 2 bases, and 3 bases lay outside the gene matches. Germline values: CDR1 LNHNV, CDR2 YYDKDF (reference sequence). In nucleotides, the CDR3 is TGTGCCACCAGCAGATCGCGGGGGGGAACAGATACGCAGTATTTT. Translating gives CATSRSRGGTDTQYF.

The genes are TRBV20-1 and TRBJ1-1; a possible D gene is TRBD1 (6 bases). V lost 5 bases to trimming and J lost 1 base, with 29 bases between them. This CDR3 has 19 amino acids. Germline V gene data show CDR1 as DFQATT and CDR2 as SNEGSKA (reference sequence). This CDR3 reads CSAFWVVQGISHTNTEAFF. The CDR3 DNA sequence: TGCAGTGCTTTCTGGGTGGTACAGGGAATATCACACACGAACACTGAAGCTTTCTTT.

The chain combines TRBV14 with TRBJ2-2, with D unresolved. Trimming removed 2 bases from V and 6 bases from J, with 10 bases in between. The CDR3 spans 14 residues. Germline V gives CDR1 SGHDN, CDR2 FVKESK. This CDR3 is CASSQSPVAGELFF. For the CDR3, the DNA is TGTGCCAGCAGCCAATCCCCCGTGGCCGGGGAGCTGTTTTTT.

This clonotype has more than one count but fewer than ten. The rearrangement uses TRBV11-2 and TRBJ2-6, with D unresolved. Germline V CDR1 and CDR2: SGHAT, FQNNGV. This CDR3 region has 16 residues. The V and J ends lost 5 bases and 0 bases respectively, with 11 bases between them. CDR3 in amino acids: CASSLLYSSGANVLTF. Written as DNA, the CDR3 is TGTGCCAGCAGCCTCCTCTATAGCTCTGGGGCCAACGTCCTGACTTTC.

This clonotype was seen many times. V gene TRBV4-1 combines with J gene TRBJ2-3; 8 nucleotides match TRBD1. CDR1 and CDR2 (germline): MGHRA, YSYEKL. CDR3 length equals 15 residues. V lost 0 bases and J lost 2; bases outside the gene matches: 1. For the CDR3, the DNA is TGCGCCAGCAGCCAAGACAGGGGGCACACAGATACGCAGTATTTT. This translates into CASSQDRGHTDTQYF.

This clonotype was observed at least ten times. The chain couples TRBV20-1 to TRBJ2-5; 10 bases fit TRBD1. The CDR3 contains 14 residues. The V gene's germline CDR1 is DFQATT and CDR2 SNEGSKA (reference sequence). Losses at the gene ends were 6 bases for V and 4 bases for J; bases not matched to a gene: 8. The CDR3 DNA is TGCAGTGCCGACAGGGGGCGCGTGTCAGAGACCCAGTACTTC. Translation: CSADRGRVSETQYF.

This clonotype appeared a few times. V is TRBV4-1 and J is TRBJ2-3, with D possibly matching TRBD2 (7 bases). The CDR3 covers 16 residues. Trimming took off 1 base at V and 5 bases at J, with 16 bases between the two ends. Germline V gene sequence: CDR1 MGHRA, CDR2 YSYEKL. The CDR3 is CASSQGISGGRDTQYF. The CDR3 region has the DNA TGCGCCAGCAGCCAAGGAATCTCGGGGGGCCGAGATACGCAGTATTTT.

This clonotype was counted many times. The CDR3 region is CASSPLEGEVQYF. The CDR3 coding sequence is TGCGCCAGCAGCCCCCTGGAGGGAGAGGTGCAGTACTTC. The V gene is TRBV4-1, the J gene TRBJ2-7, with D tentatively TRBD2 (6 bases). The CDR3 consists of 13 residues. The V end lost 4 bases, the J end lost 9 bases, and 16 bases lay between the germline ends. Germline loops: CDR1 MGHRA, CDR2 YSYEKL.